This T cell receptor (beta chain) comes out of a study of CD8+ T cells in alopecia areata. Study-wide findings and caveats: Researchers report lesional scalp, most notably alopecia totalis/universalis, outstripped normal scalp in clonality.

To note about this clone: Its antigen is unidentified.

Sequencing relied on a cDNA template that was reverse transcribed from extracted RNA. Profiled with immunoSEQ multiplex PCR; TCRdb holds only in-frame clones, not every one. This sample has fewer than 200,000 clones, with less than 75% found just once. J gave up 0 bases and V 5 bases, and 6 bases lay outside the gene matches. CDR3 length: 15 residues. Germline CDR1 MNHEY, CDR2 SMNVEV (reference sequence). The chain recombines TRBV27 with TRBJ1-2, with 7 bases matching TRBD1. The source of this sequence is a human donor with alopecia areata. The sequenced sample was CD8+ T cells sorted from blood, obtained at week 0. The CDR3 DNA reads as TGTGCCAGCAGTCCGTACAGGGGTTCTAACTATGGCTACACCTTC. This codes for CASSPYRGSNYGYTF.